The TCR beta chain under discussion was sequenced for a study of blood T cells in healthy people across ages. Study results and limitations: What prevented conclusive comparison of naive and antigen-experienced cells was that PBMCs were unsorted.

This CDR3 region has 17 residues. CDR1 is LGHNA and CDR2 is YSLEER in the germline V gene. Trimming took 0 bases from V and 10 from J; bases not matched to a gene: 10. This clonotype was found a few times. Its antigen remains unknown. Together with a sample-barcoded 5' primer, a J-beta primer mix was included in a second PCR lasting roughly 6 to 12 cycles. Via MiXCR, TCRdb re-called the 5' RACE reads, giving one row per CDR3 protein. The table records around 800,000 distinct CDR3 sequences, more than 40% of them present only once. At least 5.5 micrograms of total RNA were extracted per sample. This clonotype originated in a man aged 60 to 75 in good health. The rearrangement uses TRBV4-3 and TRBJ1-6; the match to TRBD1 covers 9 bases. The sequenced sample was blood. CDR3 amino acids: CASSQDPGTGFGSPLHF. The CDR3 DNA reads TGCGCCAGCAGCCAAGATCCCGGGACAGGGTTCGGCTCACCCCTCCACTTT.